The T cell receptor (beta chain) under discussion was sequenced for a study of T cell changes during pregnancy in multiple sclerosis. The protocol was immunoSEQ multiplex PCR, while the TCRdb copy is restricted to in-frame clones and leaves out a portion. The sample lists around 44,000 clones, almost 95% occurring once. Germline V gene lookup returns CDR1 GTSNPN and CDR2 SVGIG (reference sequence). V was pared by 3 bases and J by 0 bases, with 9 bases between. The CDR3 totals 13 residues. The chain recombines TRBV30 with TRBJ2-7; D is uncertain. Sequences were obtained from peripheral blood. This TCR was sampled from a female donor with multiple sclerosis, enrolled in a pregnancy study. This CDR3 is CAWSAGYSYEQYF. Here the CDR3 DNA reads TGTGCCTGGAGCGCAGGTTACTCCTACGAGCAGTACTTC. The variable domain in full, completed from reference TRBV30 and TRBJ2-7, reads SQTIHQWPATLVQPVGSPLSLECTVEGTSNPNLYWYRQAAGRGLQLLFYSVGIGQISSEVPQNLSASRPQDRQFILSSKKLLLSDSGFYLCAWSAGYSYEQYFGPGTRLTVT.